These T cell receptor beta chains were read from a single sample in a study of cytomegalovirus exposure and HLA in healthy donors. Clones were read by immunoSEQ multiplex PCR, and TCRdb kept only the in-frame ones, dropping some. In the table there are 180,000 or so clones, approximately 71% of which are singletons. The sample consisted of PBMCs. These TCRs come from a middle-aged woman in good health and CMV-seropositive. The CDR3 runs from the conserved cysteine through the conserved F or W. D genes are given only for firm matches. Rows may omit the clone size; those that give it use once, few, many or a size class.

v_call	clone_size	j_call	d_call	cdr3_aa	cdr3_nt
TRBV11-2	-	TRBJ2-7	TRBD1	CASSLEGAGIYEQYF	TGTGCCAGCAGCCTCGAGGGGGCCGGCATCTACGAGCAGTACTTC
TRBV5-1	-	TRBJ1-1	TRBD1	CASSPIPTGSDTEAFF	TGCGCCAGCAGCCCAATTCCGACAGGGAGTGACACTGAAGCTTTCTTT
TRBV5-6	-	TRBJ1-2	-	CASSSGTGDGYTF	TGTGCCAGCAGTTCCGGGACGGGGGATGGCTACACCTTC
TRBV28	few	TRBJ1-2	TRBD1	CASSSLRQGAYGYTF	TGTGCCAGCAGTTCCTTGCGACAGGGGGCTTATGGCTACACCTTC
TRBV5-1	-	TRBJ2-6	-	CASSYTTLASGAGANVLTF	TGCGCCAGCAGCTACACGACCCTCGCGTCGGGGGCTGGGGCCAACGTCCTGACTTTC
TRBV5-1	-	TRBJ2-7	TRBD1	CASSSDRALTYEQYF	TGCGCCAGCAGCTCCGACAGGGCCCTTACCTACGAGCAGTACTTC
TRBV28	-	TRBJ1-2	-	CASSWGRAGGYTF	TGTGCCAGCAGTTGGGGCAGGGCTGGAGGCTACACCTTC
TRBV18	-	TRBJ1-2	-	CASSPDNNYGYTF	TGTGCCAGCTCACCAGACAATAACTATGGCTACACCTTC
TRBV2	-	TRBJ1-1	TRBD1	CASSEVRTGGSEAFF	TGTGCCAGCAGTGAAGTCCGGACAGGGGGGTCTGAAGCTTTCTTT
TRBV29-1	-	TRBJ1-5	-	CSVELGFNQPQHF	TGCAGCGTTGAACTAGGTTTCAATCAGCCCCAGCATTTT
TRBV30	-	TRBJ2-5	TRBD1	CAWSPGQAQEAQYF	TGTGCCTGGAGTCCTGGACAGGCGCAAGAGGCCCAGTACTTC
TRBV5-6	-	TRBJ2-1	TRBD2	CASSPTTSGRAGSYNEQFF	TGTGCCAGCAGCCCTACGACTAGCGGGAGGGCCGGGTCCTACAATGAGCAGTTCTTC
TRBV27	-	TRBJ1-2	-	CASRALAPLYGYTF	TGTGCCAGCAGGGCTCTTGCCCCCCTCTATGGCTACACCTTC
TRBV28	-	TRBJ2-7	TRBD2	CASSPAASGGYEQYF	TGTGCCAGCAGTCCTGCCGCGTCGGGAGGCTACGAGCAGTACTTC
TRBV19	-	TRBJ1-1	TRBD1	CASSIAGGVGTEAFF	TGTGCCAGTAGTATCGCAGGGGGAGTGGGCACTGAAGCTTTCTTT
TRBV5-4	-	TRBJ2-1	TRBD1	CASSKGTGNEQFF	TGTGCCAGCAGCAAAGGGACAGGGAATGAGCAGTTCTTC
TRBV30	-	TRBJ2-7	-	CAWSVPGWGHQYF	TGTGCCTGGAGTGTACCCGGGTGGGGACACCAGTACTTC
TRBV4-1	-	TRBJ2-7	-	CASSQGVQGQGLDEQYF	TGCGCCAGCAGCCAAGGGGTGCAGGGACAAGGGCTGGACGAGCAGTACTTC
TRBV7-9	-	TRBJ1-2	-	CASSFNMNYGYTF	TGTGCCAGCAGCTTCAACATGAACTATGGCTACACCTTC
TRBV7-2	-	TRBJ1-2	-	CASSLSGDYGYTF	TGTGCCAGCAGCTTATCGGGGGACTATGGCTACACCTTC
TRBV19	-	TRBJ2-1	TRBD1	CASSPYRGLFNEQFF	TGTGCCAGTAGCCCTTACAGGGGTCTGTTCAATGAGCAGTTCTTC
TRBV28	-	TRBJ2-1	TRBD2	CASSFGTSGSHNEQFF	TGTGCCAGCAGTTTCGGGACTAGCGGGAGTCACAATGAGCAGTTCTTC
TRBV6-4	-	TRBJ1-5	-	CASSDSKGARQPQHF	TGTGCCAGCAGTGACTCGAAAGGGGCCCGTCAGCCCCAGCATTTT
TRBV9	once	TRBJ1-1	TRBD1	CASSTQGGMNTEAFF	TGTGCCAGCAGCACACAAGGGGGCATGAACACTGAAGCTTTCTTT
TRBV7-2	once	TRBJ2-3	TRBD2	CASSLLASGSVADTQYF	TGTGCCAGCAGCTTATTAGCTAGCGGGAGTGTCGCAGATACGCAGTATTTT
TRBV13	-	TRBJ1-1	TRBD1	CASSPRQGRGNTEAFF	TGTGCCAGCAGCCCTCGACAGGGAAGGGGGAACACTGAAGCTTTCTTT
TRBV5-1	-	TRBJ1-3	TRBD1	CASSTTGVANTIYF	TGCGCCAGCAGCACGACAGGGGTTGCAAACACCATATATTTT
TRBV7-2	-	TRBJ2-3	-	CASRRGAPDTQYF	TGTGCCAGCAGGCGCGGGGCGCCGGATACGCAGTATTTT
TRBV2	-	TRBJ2-1	-	CASRGATYNEQFF	TGTGCCAGCAGGGGGGCCACCTACAATGAGCAGTTCTTC
TRBV19	few	TRBJ1-4	-	CASSIGGKKLFF	TGTGCCAGTAGTATCGGGGGGAAAAAACTGTTTTTT
TRBV7-2	-	TRBJ2-1	TRBD2	CASSIQSGRAGRNEQFF	TGTGCCAGCAGCATCCAAAGCGGGAGGGCCGGTCGGAATGAGCAGTTCTTC
TRBV6-4	-	TRBJ1-2	-	CASRPSGTSYGYTF	TGTGCCAGCAGACCTTCCGGGACAAGCTATGGCTACACCTTC